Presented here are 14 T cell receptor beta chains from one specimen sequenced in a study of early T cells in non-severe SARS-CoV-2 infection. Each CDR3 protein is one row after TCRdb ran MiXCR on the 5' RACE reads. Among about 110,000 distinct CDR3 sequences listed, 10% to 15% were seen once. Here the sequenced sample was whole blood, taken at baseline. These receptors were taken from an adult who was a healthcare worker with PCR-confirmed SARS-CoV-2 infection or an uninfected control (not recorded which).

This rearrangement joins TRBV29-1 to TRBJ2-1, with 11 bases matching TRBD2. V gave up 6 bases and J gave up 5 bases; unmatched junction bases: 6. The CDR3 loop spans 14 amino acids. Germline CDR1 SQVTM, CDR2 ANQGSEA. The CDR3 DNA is TGCAGCGTGTTACTAGCGGGAGTCCACAATGAGCAGTTCTTC. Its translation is CSVLLAGVHNEQFF.

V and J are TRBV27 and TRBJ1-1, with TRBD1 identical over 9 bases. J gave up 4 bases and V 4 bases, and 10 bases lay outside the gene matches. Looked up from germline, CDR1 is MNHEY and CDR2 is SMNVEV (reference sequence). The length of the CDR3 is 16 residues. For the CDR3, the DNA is TGTGCCAGCAGTTATACCCCCGGACAGGGGATCACTGAAGCTTTCTTT. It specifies CASSYTPGQGITEAFF.

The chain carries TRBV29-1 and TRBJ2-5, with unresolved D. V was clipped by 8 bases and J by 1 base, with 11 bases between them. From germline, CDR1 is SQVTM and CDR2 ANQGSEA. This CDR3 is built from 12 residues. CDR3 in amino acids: CSIGRFQETQYF. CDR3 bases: TGCAGCATTGGACGGTTCCAAGAGACCCAGTACTTC.

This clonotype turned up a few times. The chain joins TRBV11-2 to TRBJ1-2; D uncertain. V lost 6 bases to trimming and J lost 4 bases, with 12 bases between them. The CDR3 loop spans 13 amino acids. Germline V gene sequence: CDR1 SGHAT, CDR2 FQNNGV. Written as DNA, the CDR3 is TGTGCCAGCAGTTCCGGACTAGCCTATGGCTACACCTTC. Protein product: CASSSGLAYGYTF.

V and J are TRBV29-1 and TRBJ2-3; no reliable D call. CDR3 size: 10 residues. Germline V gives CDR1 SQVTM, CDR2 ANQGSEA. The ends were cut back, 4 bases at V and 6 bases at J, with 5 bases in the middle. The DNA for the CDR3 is TGCAGCGTTGCACGGGATACGCAGTATTTT. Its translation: CSVARDTQYF.

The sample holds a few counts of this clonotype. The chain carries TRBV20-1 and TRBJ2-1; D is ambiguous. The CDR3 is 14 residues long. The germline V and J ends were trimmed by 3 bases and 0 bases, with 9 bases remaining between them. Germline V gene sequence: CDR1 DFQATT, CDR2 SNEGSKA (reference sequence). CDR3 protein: CSASRQSSYNEQFF. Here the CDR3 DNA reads TGCAGTGCTAGTCGGCAGAGCTCCTACAATGAGCAGTTCTTC.

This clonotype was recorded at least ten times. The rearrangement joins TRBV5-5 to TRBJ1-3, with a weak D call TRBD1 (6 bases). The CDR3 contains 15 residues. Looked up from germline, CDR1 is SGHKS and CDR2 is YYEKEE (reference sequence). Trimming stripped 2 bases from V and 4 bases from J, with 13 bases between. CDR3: CASSFLDRSGNTIYF. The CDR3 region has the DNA TGTGCCAGCAGCTTTCTGGACAGATCAGGAAACACCATATATTTT.

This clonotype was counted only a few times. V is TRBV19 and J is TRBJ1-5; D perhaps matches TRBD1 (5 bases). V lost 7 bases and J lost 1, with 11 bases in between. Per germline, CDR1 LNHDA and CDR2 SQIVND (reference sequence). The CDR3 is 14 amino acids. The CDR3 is CASTLWGSNQPQHF. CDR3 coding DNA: TGTGCCAGTACCTTGTGGGGGAGCAATCAGCCCCAGCATTTT.

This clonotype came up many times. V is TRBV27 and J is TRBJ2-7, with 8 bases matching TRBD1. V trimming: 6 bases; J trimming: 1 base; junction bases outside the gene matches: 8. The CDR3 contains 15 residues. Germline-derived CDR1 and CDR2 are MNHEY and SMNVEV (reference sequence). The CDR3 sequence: CASSLRGTGSYEQYF. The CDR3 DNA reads TGTGCCAGCAGCCTAAGGGGGACAGGTTCCTACGAGCAGTACTTC.

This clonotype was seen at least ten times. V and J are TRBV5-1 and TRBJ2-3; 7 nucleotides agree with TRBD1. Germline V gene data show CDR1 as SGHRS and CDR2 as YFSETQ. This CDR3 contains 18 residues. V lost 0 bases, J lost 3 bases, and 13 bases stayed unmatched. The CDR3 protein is CASSLGPRQGRRTDTQYF. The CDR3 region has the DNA TGCGCCAGCAGCTTGGGACCCCGACAGGGAAGGAGAACAGATACGCAGTATTTT. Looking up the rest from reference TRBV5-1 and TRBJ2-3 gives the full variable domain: KAGVTQTPRYLIKTRGQQVTLSCSPISGHRSVSWYQQTPGQGLQFLFEYFSETQRNKGNFPGRFSGRQFSNSRSEMNVSTLELGDSALYLCASSLGPRQGRRTDTQYFGPGTRLTVL.

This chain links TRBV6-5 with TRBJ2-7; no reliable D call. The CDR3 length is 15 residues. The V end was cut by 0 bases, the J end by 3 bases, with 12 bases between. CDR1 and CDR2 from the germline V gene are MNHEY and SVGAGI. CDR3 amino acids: CASSYSGQQSYEQYF. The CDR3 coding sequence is TGTGCCAGCAGTTACTCGGGCCAACAGAGCTACGAGCAGTACTTC.

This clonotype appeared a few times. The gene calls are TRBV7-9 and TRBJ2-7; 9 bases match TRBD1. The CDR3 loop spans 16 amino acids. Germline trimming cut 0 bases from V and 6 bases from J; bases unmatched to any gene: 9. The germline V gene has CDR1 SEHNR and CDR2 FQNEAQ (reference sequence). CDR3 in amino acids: CASSLAGTGRFREQYF. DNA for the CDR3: TGTGCCAGCAGCTTAGCGGGGACAGGGCGGTTCCGCGAGCAGTACTTC.

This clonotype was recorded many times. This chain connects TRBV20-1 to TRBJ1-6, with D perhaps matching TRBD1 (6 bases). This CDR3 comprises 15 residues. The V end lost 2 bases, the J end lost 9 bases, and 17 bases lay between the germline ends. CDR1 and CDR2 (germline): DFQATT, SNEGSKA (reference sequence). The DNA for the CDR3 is TGCAGTGCTAGACAAACAGGGATTGATAGTTCACCCCTCCACTTT. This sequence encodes CSARQTGIDSSPLHF.

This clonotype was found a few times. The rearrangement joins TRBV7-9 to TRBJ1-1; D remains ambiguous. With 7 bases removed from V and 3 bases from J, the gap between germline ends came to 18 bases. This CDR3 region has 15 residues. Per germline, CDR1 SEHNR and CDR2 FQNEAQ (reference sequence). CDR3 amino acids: CASTRWTVVDTEAFF. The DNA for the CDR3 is TGTGCCAGCACACGATGGACCGTAGTTGACACTGAAGCTTTCTTT.